These 20 T cell receptor beta chains were sequenced from one sample in a study of blood T cell repertoires in COVID-19. The repertoire was sequenced with immunoSEQ multiplex PCR; TCRdb's copy has only in-frame clones and lacks some. The repertoire holds about 130,000 clones, around 85% seen once, with more than 8.5% in the top ten. The specimen sequenced was PBMCs or T cells enriched from blood (not recorded which). The receptors here all came from a man in his fifties who had recovered from COVID-19.

The rearrangement uses TRBV27 and TRBJ2-5; TRBD1 agrees at 9 bases. CDR1 is MNHEY, CDR2 SMNVEV, per germline (reference sequence). Unmatched junction bases numbered 3, after V lost 2 bases and J lost 2 bases. This CDR3 has 15 amino acids. The chain's CDR3 is CASSLTGTGQETQYF. Written as DNA, the CDR3 is TGTGCCAGCAGTTTAACCGGGACAGGGCAAGAGACCCAGTACTTC.

CDR3 DNA: TGTGCCAGTAGTGCCGCACGGGGGTCCCACGAGCAGTACTTC. Translation gives CASSAARGSHEQYF. The rearrangement links TRBV19 to TRBJ2-7, with D possibly being TRBD2 (6 bases). Trimming removed 5 bases from V and 5 bases from J, with 16 bases in between. The CDR3 extends over 14 amino acids. Germline-derived CDR1 and CDR2 are LNHDA and SQIVND (reference sequence).

V is TRBV6-1 and J is TRBJ1-1; no reliable D call. The CDR3 sequence is 13 residues long. Germline CDR1 and CDR2: MNHNS and SASEGT. V was clipped by 1 base and J by 8 bases, with 11 bases between them. The CDR3 reads CASSEGRATEAFF. The CDR3 nucleotides read TGTGCCAGCAGTGAAGGGCGGGCGACCGAAGCTTTCTTT.

The chain combines TRBV5-8 with TRBJ1-5, with D perhaps matching TRBD1 (6 bases). V was pared by 4 bases and J by 2 bases, with 22 bases between. CDR3 size: 18 residues. CDR1 is SGHTS, CDR2 YDEGEE, per germline. CDR3 protein: CASSRVAGQSLGNQPQHF. The CDR3 DNA sequence: TGTGCCAGCAGCCGGGTGGCAGGACAGAGTTTGGGCAATCAGCCCCAGCATTTT.

The chain links TRBV19 to TRBJ2-3; 10 bases match TRBD1. Losses at the gene ends were 3 bases for V and 2 bases for J; bases not matched to a gene: 5. Germline CDR1 LNHDA, CDR2 SQIVND (reference sequence). CDR3 length equals 16 residues. The CDR3 reads CASSMWGQGITDTQYF. The CDR3 nucleotides read TGTGCCAGTAGTATGTGGGGACAGGGGATCACAGATACGCAGTATTTT.

CDR3 protein: CASSPPGQSGYEQYF. The CDR3, as DNA: TGTGCCAGCTCACCACCGGGACAGTCAGGCTACGAGCAGTACTTC. The rearrangement joins TRBV18 to TRBJ2-7; 7 positions agree with TRBD1. Germline loops: CDR1 KGHSH, CDR2 LQKENI. Germline trimming cut 0 bases from V and 3 bases from J; bases unmatched to any gene: 5. There are 15 residues in the CDR3.

The chain is built from TRBV21-1 and TRBJ1-5; the table's D call, TRBD1, has no DNA check behind it. TRBV21-1 is noted as a pseudogene. The CDR3 is made up of 17 amino acids. CDR3 sequence (DNA): TGTGCCAGCAGCAAGGAAAGGCCGGACAGGGTGTGTCAGCCCCAGCATTTT. Translating gives CASSKERPDRVCQPQHF.

This chain joins TRBV2 and TRBJ2-7; the D gene is possibly TRBD2 (6 bases). Germline V gene lookup returns CDR1 SNHLY and CDR2 FYNNEI. The V end was cut by 6 bases, the J end by 2 bases, with 8 bases between. The CDR3 runs 12 residues. The CDR3 nucleotides read TGTGCCAGCAGCGGGAGTACCTACGAGCAGTACTTC. Its translation: CASSGSTYEQYF.

The V gene is TRBV11-2, the J gene TRBJ2-5, with 9 bases lining up with TRBD2. Germline CDR1 and CDR2: SGHAT and FQNNGV. The CDR3 loop spans 13 amino acids. V lost 6 bases to trimming and J lost 4 bases; unmatched junction nucleotides: 3. The CDR3 DNA sequence: TGTGCCAGCAGACATAGCGGGGGAGAGACCCAGTACTTC. This codes for CASRHSGGETQYF.

This chain connects TRBV27 to TRBJ1-5, with D unresolved. Germline V CDR1 and CDR2: MNHEY, SMNVEV (reference sequence). The CDR3 contains 12 residues. V dropped 2 bases and J dropped 4 bases, with 3 bases sitting between them. The DNA for the CDR3 is TGTGCCAGCAGTTTAGCGAATCAGCCCCAGCATTTT. This gives the protein CASSLANQPQHF.

The genes are TRBV2 and TRBJ1-5, with D hard to call. Trimming removed 3 bases at V and 2 bases at J, with 8 bases between. CDR1 and CDR2 from the germline V gene are SNHLY and FYNNEI. The length of the CDR3 is 14 residues. CDR3 DNA sequence: TGTGCCAGCAGTGACCCCTTAGGCAATCAGCCCCAGCATTTT. It specifies CASSDPLGNQPQHF.

J is TRBJ1-1 and V is TRBV12-3 or TRBV12-4, with 7 bases identical to TRBD1. Trimming cost V 6 bases and J 6 bases; bases outside gene matches: 4. The CDR3 length is 12 residues. Here the CDR3 reads CASRTGAAEAFF. CDR3 coding DNA: TGTGCCAGCAGAACAGGGGCCGCTGAAGCTTTCTTT.

The rearrangement uses TRBV6-5 and TRBJ1-5; no clear D gene. CDR1 is MNHEY, CDR2 SVGAGI, per germline. The CDR3 consists of 15 residues. Trimming left V 4 bases short and J 0 bases short, with 10 bases between. CDR3 region: CASSSSLRSNQPQHF. The CDR3 DNA sequence: TGTGCCAGCAGTTCCTCTCTTCGTAGCAATCAGCCCCAGCATTTT.

This clone has just a few counts. The genes are TRBV29-1 and TRBJ1-6; 7 nucleotides agree with TRBD1. This CDR3 spans 15 amino acids. Per the germline V gene, CDR1 is SQVTM and CDR2 is ANQGSEA. V trimming: 4 bases; J trimming: 7 bases; junction bases outside the gene matches: 10. CDR3 loop: CSVAKGGTRNSPLHF. The CDR3, as DNA: TGCAGCGTTGCTAAAGGGGGCACTCGCAATTCACCCCTCCACTTT. The full variable domain, with the rest looked up from reference TRBV29-1 and TRBJ1-6, is SAVISQKPSRDICQRGTSLTIQCQVDSQVTMMFWYRQQPGQSLTLIATANQGSEATYESGFVIDKFPISRPNLTFSTLTVSNMSPEDSSIYLCSVAKGGTRNSPLHFGNGTRLTVT.

This clone came up many times. The chain recombines TRBV5-4 with TRBJ2-1; TRBD2 aligns across 16 bases. The germline V gene has CDR1 SGHNT and CDR2 YYREEE (reference sequence). Losses at the gene ends were 3 bases for V and 7 bases for J; bases not matched to a gene: 7. The CDR3 sequence is 17 residues long. The DNA of the CDR3 is TGTGCCAGCAGCTCCGGGACTAGCGGGGGGGCCGGGAATGAGCAGTTCTTC. It encodes CASSSGTSGGAGNEQFF.

V and J are TRBV18 and TRBJ2-7; possibly TRBD2 for D (7 bases). V lost 5 bases to trimming and J lost 4 bases, with 12 bases between them. Germline lookup yields CDR1 KGHSH and CDR2 LQKENI. This CDR3 spans 13 amino acids. CDR3 amino acids: CASSGGANYEQYF. The CDR3 bases are TGTGCCAGCTCAGGGGGGGCGAATTACGAGCAGTACTTC. Full variable domain (rest looked up from reference TRBV18 and TRBJ2-7): NAGVMQNPRHLVRRRGQEARLRCSPMKGHSHVYWYRQLPEEGLKFMVYLQKENIIDESGMPKERFSAEFPKEGPSILRIQQVVRGDSAAYFCASSGGANYEQYFGPGTRLTVT.

The chain has TRBV4-3 and TRBJ2-1, with 8 bases lining up with TRBD2. J was trimmed by 3 bases and V by 0 bases; bases with no gene match: 4. The CDR3 consists of 16 residues. Per germline, CDR1 LGHNA and CDR2 YSLEER. The CDR3 sequence is CASSQDPSGGYNEQFF. CDR3 sequence (DNA): TGCGCCAGCAGCCAAGATCCCAGCGGGGGCTACAATGAGCAGTTCTTC.

The V call is TRBV5-5, the J call TRBJ2-7; D is uncertain. CDR1 and CDR2 from the germline V gene are SGHKS and YYEKEE (reference sequence). This CDR3 has 13 residues. Trimming stripped 6 bases from V and 0 bases from J, with 10 bases between. CDR3 amino acids: CASTHTPSYEQYF. CDR3 DNA sequence: TGTGCCAGCACCCACACCCCCTCCTACGAGCAGTACTTC.

The chain joins TRBV6-2 or TRBV6-3 to TRBJ2-7; D is undetermined. The CDR3 sequence is 15 residues long. The V gene's germline CDR1 is MNHEY and CDR2 SVGEGT. V was trimmed by 4 bases and J by 4 bases, leaving 17 bases between them. The CDR3 region has the DNA TGTGCCAGCAGTTTAGGCCCGATGAAGAGGTACGAGCAGTACTTC. Protein: CASSLGPMKRYEQYF.

There are a few counts of this clone. The chain couples TRBV6-5 to TRBJ2-7; 7 nucleotides align to TRBD1. CDR1 and CDR2 (germline): MNHEY, SVGAGI. This CDR3 comprises 14 residues. V dropped 2 bases and J dropped 3; count of bases not matched to a gene: 4. The CDR3 nucleotides are TGTGCCAGCAGTTACGTCGACAGGGTCTACGAGCAGTACTTC. It is translated as CASSYVDRVYEQYF.